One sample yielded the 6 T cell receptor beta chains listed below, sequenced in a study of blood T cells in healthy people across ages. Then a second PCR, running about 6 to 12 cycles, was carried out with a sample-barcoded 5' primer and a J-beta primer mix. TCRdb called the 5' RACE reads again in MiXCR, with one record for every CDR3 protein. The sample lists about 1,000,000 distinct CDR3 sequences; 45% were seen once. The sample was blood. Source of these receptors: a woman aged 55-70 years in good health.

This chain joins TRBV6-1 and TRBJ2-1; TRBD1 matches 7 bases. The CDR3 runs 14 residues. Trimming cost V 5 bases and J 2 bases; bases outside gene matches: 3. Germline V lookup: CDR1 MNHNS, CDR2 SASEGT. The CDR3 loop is CASSNRGTYNEQFF. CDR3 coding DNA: TGTGCCAGCAGTAACAGGGGTACCTACAATGAGCAGTTCTTC.

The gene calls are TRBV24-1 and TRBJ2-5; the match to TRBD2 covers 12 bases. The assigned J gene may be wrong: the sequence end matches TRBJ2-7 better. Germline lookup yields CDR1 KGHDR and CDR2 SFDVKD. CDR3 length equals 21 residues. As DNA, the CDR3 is TGTGCCACCAGTGACCCCGATAACTACCTAGCGGGAGGGCGTATCGACTACGAGCAGTACTTC. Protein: CATSDPDNYLAGGRIDYEQYF.

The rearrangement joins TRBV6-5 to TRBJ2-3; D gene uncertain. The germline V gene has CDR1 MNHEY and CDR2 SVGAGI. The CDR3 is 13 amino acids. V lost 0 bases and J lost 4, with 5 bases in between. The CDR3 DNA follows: TGTGCCAGCAGTTACTCACTGCCAGATACGCAGTATTTT. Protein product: CASSYSLPDTQYF.

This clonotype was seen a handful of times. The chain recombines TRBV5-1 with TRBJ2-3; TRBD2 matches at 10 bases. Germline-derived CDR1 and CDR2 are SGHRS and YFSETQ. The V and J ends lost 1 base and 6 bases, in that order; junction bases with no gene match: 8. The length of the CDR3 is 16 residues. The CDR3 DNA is TGCGCCAGCAGCTTGCTCGTAGCGGGAGGCGGGGATACGCAGTATTTT. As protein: CASSLLVAGGGDTQYF.

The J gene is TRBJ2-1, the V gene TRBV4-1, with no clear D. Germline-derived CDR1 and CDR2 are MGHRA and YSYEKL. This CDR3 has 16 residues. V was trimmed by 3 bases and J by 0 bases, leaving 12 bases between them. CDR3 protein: CASSHGYLSSYNEQFF. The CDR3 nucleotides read TGCGCCAGCAGCCATGGGTACTTGAGCTCCTACAATGAGCAGTTCTTC.

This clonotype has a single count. The CDR3 DNA follows: TGTGCCAGCAGCCAAGATCAGGGAATGAATTCACCCCTCCACTTT. It codes for CASSQDQGMNSPLHF. The chain is built from TRBV4-2 and TRBJ1-6; possible D gene TRBD1, 5 bases. Germline V gene lookup returns CDR1 LGHNA and CDR2 YNFKEQ. V lost 0 bases and J lost 7, with 10 bases in between. CDR3 length equals 15 residues.